These 19 T cell receptor beta chains share one sample of origin, sequenced in a study of shared clonotypes between healthy human individuals. As defined, naive CD8 cells were CD45RO-negative and positively selected for CCR7, with terminally differentiated effector memory CD45RA+ cells excluded. Sequenced by immunoSEQ multiplex PCR; TCRdb stores in-frame clones only, minus some. The sample yields about 2 million clones, approximately 95% seen once. The material sequenced was naive CD8+ T cells sorted from blood. These receptors all come from a man between 18 and 35 years old in good health.

This clone was counted once. The chain is built from TRBV15 and TRBJ1-4; 10 nucleotides align to TRBD1. CDR1 LNHNV and CDR2 YYDKDF come from the germline V gene (reference sequence). J gave up 10 bases and V 4 bases, and 9 bases lay outside the gene matches. The CDR3 is made up of 15 amino acids. CDR3 DNA: TGTGCCACCAGCAACGGAGACAGGGGGCTTGGAAAACTGTTTTTT. Protein: CATSNGDRGLGKLFF. Combining the CDR3 with reference TRBV15 and TRBJ1-4 gives the whole variable domain DAMVIQNPRYQVTQFGKPVTLSCSQTLNHNVMYWYQQKSSQAPKLLFHYYDKDFNNEADTPDNFQSRRPNTSFCFLDIRSPGLGDTAMYLCATSNGDRGLGKLFFGSGTQLSVL.

V gene TRBV6-5 combines with J gene TRBJ2-5; D not resolved. Per the germline V gene, CDR1 is MNHEY and CDR2 is SVGAGI. The CDR3 length is 15 residues. V dropped 6 bases and J dropped 4 bases, with 18 bases sitting between them. CDR3 in DNA: TGTGCCAGCAGCGACCCTTGGCGGATAGGAGAGACCCAGTACTTC. It is translated as CASSDPWRIGETQYF.

This chain uses TRBV4-1 with TRBJ2-2, with D perhaps TRBD2 (5 bases). The CDR3 has 15 residues. Looked up from germline, CDR1 is MGHRA and CDR2 is YSYEKL. V lost 0 bases to trimming and J lost 3 bases, with 8 bases between them. This chain's CDR3 is CASSQESGYTGELFF. The CDR3 region has the DNA TGCGCCAGCAGCCAAGAGAGCGGTTACACCGGGGAGCTGTTTTTT.

The chain carries TRBV6-5 and TRBJ1-3; the D is unclear. V lost 9 bases and J lost 3, with 6 bases in between. Germline CDR1 is MNHEY and CDR2 is SVGAGI. This CDR3 contains 11 residues. In DNA, the CDR3 is TGTGCCAGTAGCGATGGAAACACCATATATTTT. Protein: CASSDGNTIYF.

The chain couples TRBV5-1 to TRBJ2-7; D ambiguous. Germline CDR1 SGHRS, CDR2 YFSETQ. V was pared by 2 bases and J by 5 bases, with 11 bases between. The CDR3 covers 13 residues. The CDR3 spells CASSFGSSNEQYF. DNA of the CDR3: TGCGCCAGCAGCTTCGGCAGTTCGAACGAGCAGTACTTC.

This chain links TRBV12-5 with TRBJ1-1; D remains ambiguous. The CDR3 has 17 residues. Germline V gene data show CDR1 as LGHNT and CDR2 as FRNRAP. Trimming removed 2 bases at V and 2 bases at J, with 18 bases between. The DNA of the CDR3 is TGTGCTAGTGGTTTGCCTAGAACAGAGCTCAAAAACACTGAAGCTTTCTTT. Amino acids: CASGLPRTELKNTEAFF.

The gene calls are TRBV7-9 and TRBJ2-7; possibly TRBD1 or TRBD2 for D (5 bases each). This CDR3 region has 14 residues. V was shortened by 3 bases and J by 5 bases, with 14 bases between the two germline ends. Germline CDR1 and CDR2: SEHNR and FQNEAQ (reference sequence). The CDR3 DNA reads TGTGCCAGCAGCTTCTGGCCAGGGACGCACGAGCAGTACTTC. This codes for CASSFWPGTHEQYF.

The chain is built from TRBV5-5 and TRBJ2-1; 14 nucleotides agree with TRBD2. The CDR3 is made up of 18 amino acids. Germline CDR1 SGHKS, CDR2 YYEKEE (reference sequence). Trimming took 0 bases from V and 2 from J; bases not matched to a gene: 4. Here the CDR3 reads CASSLGLAGGPPYNEQFF. The DNA of the CDR3 is TGTGCCAGCAGCTTGGGACTAGCGGGGGGGCCCCCCTACAATGAGCAGTTCTTC.

The V and J genes are TRBV7-9 and TRBJ2-1; TRBD2 is a possible D gene (6 bases). CDR1 is SEHNR and CDR2 is FQNEAQ in the germline V gene (reference sequence). V gave up 7 bases and J gave up 5 bases, with 18 bases separating them. The CDR3 covers 15 residues. CDR3 DNA: TGTGCCAGCACGAACGGACTATCCTTTGACAATGAGCAGTTCTTC. Translating it yields CASTNGLSFDNEQFF.

Here the CDR3 DNA reads TGTGCCAGCACGACTAGCTTTGACACCTGGGCCAACGTCCTGACTTTC. It encodes CASTTSFDTWANVLTF. The chain employs TRBV2 and TRBJ2-6, with 7 nucleotides matching TRBD2. With V trimmed by 7 bases and J by 5 bases, 11 bases remained unmatched. The germline V gene has CDR1 SNHLY and CDR2 FYNNEI. The CDR3 runs to 16 residues.

This clone was recorded once. Compared with germline, one end of the junction differs, possibly owing to a read error. This chain joins TRBV7-9 and TRBJ2-1, with 7 bases lining up with TRBD1. This CDR3 is built from 14 residues. Germline V lookup: CDR1 SEHNR, CDR2 FQNEAQ (reference sequence). Here the CDR3 DNA reads TGTGCCAGCAGCTCACGGACAGGTTACAATGAACAGTTCTTC. This codes for CASSSRTGYNEQFF.

This clone is a singleton in its sample. V and J are TRBV4-3 and TRBJ2-7; 9 bases map to TRBD2. The CDR3 has 15 amino acids. V dropped 1 base and J dropped 5; count of bases not matched to a gene: 6. Germline CDR1 LGHNA, CDR2 YSLEER. The CDR3 region has the DNA TGCGCCAGCAGCCAAGTTAGCGGGAGCGAGGACGAGCAGTACTTC. Translating gives CASSQVSGSEDEQYF.

The chain joins TRBV6-1 to TRBJ1-2; 7 bases are a match to TRBD1. This CDR3 has 14 residues. In germline, CDR1 is MNHNS, CDR2 SASEGT. V lost 3 bases to trimming and J lost 2 bases; unmatched junction nucleotides: 3. CDR3 bases: TGTGCCAGCAGTGATGACAGGGTAAACTATGGCTACACCTTC. Protein sequence: CASSDDRVNYGYTF.

The chain has TRBV4-3 and TRBJ2-3; D could derive from TRBD1 or TRBD2 (5 bases each). Germline V gene sequence: CDR1 LGHNA, CDR2 YSLEER. V lost 0 bases to trimming and J lost 1 base, with 14 bases between them. The CDR3 covers 17 residues. The CDR3 sequence: CASSQEGPPFGTDTQYF. DNA for the CDR3: TGCGCCAGCAGCCAAGAGGGACCCCCCTTCGGCACAGATACGCAGTATTTT.

This rearrangement joins TRBV28 to TRBJ2-7; no firm D call. CDR1 and CDR2 (germline): MDHEN, SYDVKM. V was pared by 7 bases and J by 6 bases, with 16 bases between. The CDR3 sequence is 13 residues long. CDR3 DNA sequence: TGTGCCAGCACGCTAAGGGCAGGCTCCGAGCAGTACTTC. Protein sequence: CASTLRAGSEQYF.

The chain is built from TRBV25-1 and TRBJ2-1; D unclear. Germline V gene lookup returns CDR1 MGHDK and CDR2 SYGVNS. Trimming removed 6 bases at V and 6 bases at J, with 12 bases between. This CDR3 contains 13 residues. CDR3 protein: CASSPSPSNEQFF. The CDR3 nucleotides read TGTGCCAGCAGCCCCAGCCCTTCCAATGAGCAGTTCTTC.

The chain carries TRBV6-1 and TRBJ1-2; D unresolved. The CDR3 covers 12 residues. The V gene lost 3 bases and the J gene lost 13 bases, with 15 bases spanning the gap. The germline gives CDR1 MNHNS, CDR2 SASEGT. CDR3 amino acids: CASSDGVSTSTF. For the CDR3, the DNA is TGTGCCAGCAGTGACGGGGTATCCACCTCCACCTTC.

As for this clone: Other nucleotide sequences from this sample produce the same CDR3. The chain recombines TRBV30 with TRBJ2-7; tentatively, D is TRBD1 (6 bases). The V gene lost 1 base and the J gene lost 2 bases, with 6 bases spanning the gap. The germline CDR1 and CDR2 sequences are GTSNPN and SVGIG (reference sequence). This CDR3 is 12 amino acids long. The CDR3 protein is CAWSGDTYEQYF. CDR3 in DNA: TGTGCCTGGAGTGGGGACACCTACGAGCAGTACTTC.

The chain uses TRBV28 and TRBJ1-5; no definite D call. The germline V and J ends were trimmed by 5 bases and 6 bases, with 8 bases remaining between them. The CDR3 is 12 residues long. Germline values: CDR1 MDHEN, CDR2 SYDVKM. DNA of the CDR3: TGTGCCAGCAGTGTCCCAAGTCAGCCCCAGCATTTT. Protein: CASSVPSQPQHF.